What follows are 10 T cell receptor beta chains derived from one specimen sequenced in a study of a mutant IDH1 vaccine in newly diagnosed glioma. The antigens for these receptors are not known. Time point indicated: week 11, during vaccination. Vaccination used 300 ug of mutant IDH1 20-mer peptide per dose, with topical imiquimod. Clones were read by immunoSEQ multiplex PCR, and TCRdb kept only the in-frame ones, dropping some. The profile shows just over 35,000 clones, 80% of them singletons. Sample: peripheral blood mononuclear cells (PBMCs), taken from a glioma patient whose treatment included an IDH1 peptide vaccine. These receptors came from a woman aged 25 to 45 with glioma. Some clones in this sample may be carry-over from other donors' samples.

In its sample, this clone was seen a few times. The rearrangement links TRBV6-1 to TRBJ1-2, with D unresolved. Per the germline V gene, CDR1 is MNHNS and CDR2 is SASEGT. This CDR3 has 15 residues. The V gene lost 2 bases and the J gene lost 2 bases, with 12 bases spanning the gap. The CDR3 DNA follows: TGTGCCAGCAGTGAAACGGTGGGCAGAAACTATGGCTACACCTTC. It is translated as CASSETVGRNYGYTF.

The V and J genes are TRBV2 and TRBJ2-2; TRBD1 matches 7 bases. The CDR3 is 16 amino acids. V shed 4 bases and J 6 bases; nucleotides not matched to a gene: 11. Germline V gives CDR1 SNHLY, CDR2 FYNNEI. CDR3 DNA: TGTGCCAGCAGTGGGCGGAGAGGGGGCCCCGCCGGGGAGCTGTTTTTT. Protein product: CASSGRRGGPAGELFF.

This chain links TRBV7-2 with TRBJ2-5; TRBD1 or TRBD2 may be the D gene (5 bases each). Germline loops: CDR1 SGHTA, CDR2 FQGNSA. The CDR3 covers 14 residues. V was trimmed by 5 bases and J by 10 bases, leaving 20 bases between them. The CDR3 DNA is TGTGCCAGCAGCCAGACCGGGGACCGTGGTGACCAGTACTTC. Translating gives CASSQTGDRGDQYF.

This clone was seen a single time. The V and J genes are TRBV7-9 and TRBJ1-2; 7 nucleotides line up with TRBD1. With V trimmed by 5 bases and J by 7 bases, 7 bases remained unmatched. The germline V gene has CDR1 SEHNR and CDR2 FQNEAQ (reference sequence). The CDR3 contains 13 residues. The CDR3 region is CASSAGGGSGYTF. CDR3 in DNA: TGTGCCAGCAGCGCCGGAGGGGGCAGTGGCTACACCTTC.

The V and J genes are TRBV2 and TRBJ1-5; D is undetermined. V was cut by 6 bases and J by 0 bases, with 12 bases left in between. There are 15 residues in the CDR3. Germline values: CDR1 SNHLY, CDR2 FYNNEI. CDR3: CASSLEAVSNQPQHF. As DNA, the CDR3 is TGTGCCAGCAGCCTCGAGGCAGTTAGCAATCAGCCCCAGCATTTT.

This chain links TRBV27 with TRBJ2-2; D ambiguous. The length of the CDR3 is 11 residues. V gave up 6 bases and J gave up 2 bases, with 1 base separating them. Looked up from germline, CDR1 is MNHEY and CDR2 is SMNVEV (reference sequence). This CDR3 reads CASSNTGELFF. CDR3 in DNA: TGTGCCAGCAGCAACACCGGGGAGCTGTTTTTT.

V gene TRBV6-5 combines with J gene TRBJ2-3; D possibly corresponds to TRBD1 (5 bases). The CDR3 spans 14 residues. Trimming removed 0 bases at V and 4 bases at J, with 8 bases between. Germline-derived CDR1 and CDR2 are MNHEY and SVGAGI. The CDR3 sequence is CASSYSRVSDTQYF. The CDR3 region has the DNA TGTGCCAGCAGTTACTCCAGGGTATCAGATACGCAGTATTTT.

A few counts support this clone. V and J are TRBV12-5 and TRBJ1-2; D uncertain. The V and J ends lost 1 base and 7 bases respectively, with 4 bases between them. The CDR3 length is 11 residues. The V gene's germline CDR1 is LGHNT and CDR2 FRNRAP. The CDR3 spells CASGLASGYTF. Written as DNA, the CDR3 is TGTGCTAGTGGTTTGGCGAGTGGCTACACCTTC.

The chain is built from TRBV5-1 and TRBJ2-5; maybe TRBD1 (5 bases). The CDR3 runs to 14 residues. CDR1 is SGHRS and CDR2 is YFSETQ in the germline V gene. V was clipped by 5 bases and J by 4 bases, with 15 bases between them. The CDR3 loop reads CASSVKRGGETQYF. Written as DNA, the CDR3 is TGCGCCAGCAGTGTGAAAAGGGGCGGAGAGACCCAGTACTTC.

This chain uses TRBV6-1 with TRBJ1-1, with 7 bases matching TRBD1. CDR1 is MNHNS, CDR2 SASEGT, per germline. The CDR3 is made up of 15 amino acids. The ends lost 1 base at V and 4 bases at J; junction bases unmatched: 6. CDR3 DNA sequence: TGTGCCAGCAGTGAAGACAGGGGTTCCCTCACTGAAGCTTTCTTT. Its protein is CASSEDRGSLTEAFF.